These 7 T cell receptor beta chains were sequenced from one sample in a study of blood T cell repertoires in COVID-19. Repertoires were generated with immunoSEQ multiplex PCR, while TCRdb's copy carries only in-frame clones and drops some. There are over 400,000 clones in the sample; 88% occur only once, and around 7.9% lies in the top ten. The sequencing sample was made of PBMCs or T cells enriched from blood (not recorded which). These receptors all come from an older woman who had recovered from COVID-19.

The chain couples TRBV5-4 to TRBJ2-2; TRBD2 matches at 8 bases. Germline V gene sequence: CDR1 SGHNT, CDR2 YYREEE (reference sequence). Unmatched junction bases numbered 8, after V lost 3 bases and J lost 1 base. CDR3 length equals 17 residues. The CDR3 is CASSSSPAGGNTGELFF. The DNA for the CDR3 is TGTGCCAGCAGCTCCTCTCCGGCGGGGGGGAACACCGGGGAGCTGTTTTTT.

The J gene is TRBJ2-3, the V gene TRBV27; maybe TRBD2 (6 bases). V was pared by 2 bases and J by 2 bases, with 17 bases between. CDR1 and CDR2 (germline): MNHEY, SMNVEV (reference sequence). This CDR3 is built from 17 residues. CDR3 residues: CASSLNFGGGITDTQYF. The CDR3 DNA sequence: TGTGCCAGCAGTTTAAACTTCGGTGGAGGGATCACAGATACGCAGTATTTT.

The chain couples TRBV2 to TRBJ2-7; D gene uncertain. Germline V gene sequence: CDR1 SNHLY, CDR2 FYNNEI. The CDR3 is 12 residues long. With 4 bases removed from V and 7 bases from J, the gap between germline ends came to 11 bases. The CDR3 nucleotides are TGTGCCAGCAGTGTTACACGTTGGGAGCAGTACTTC. The encoded protein is CASSVTRWEQYF.

The chain joins TRBV5-4 to TRBJ1-3; 7 bases match TRBD1. Germline lookup yields CDR1 SGHNT and CDR2 YYREEE (reference sequence). With 2 bases clipped from V and 1 base from J, the junction kept 3 bases outside the gene matches. The CDR3 spans 15 residues. CDR3 DNA: TGTGCCAGCAGCTTAGGGGGCAGTTCTGGAAACACCATATATTTT. Translated, it gives CASSLGGSSGNTIYF.

This rearrangement joins TRBV6-5 to TRBJ1-2; a weak D match, TRBD1 (6 bases). CDR3 length equals 14 residues. In germline, CDR1 is MNHEY, CDR2 SVGAGI. With 6 bases removed from V and 6 bases from J, the gap between germline ends came to 17 bases. The CDR3: CASSLYGGLDGYTF. CDR3 DNA sequence: TGTGCCAGCAGCCTTTACGGGGGGCTGGATGGCTACACCTTC.

V is TRBV2 and J is TRBJ2-7; D may be TRBD1 (6 bases). The germline gives CDR1 SNHLY, CDR2 FYNNEI. The CDR3 runs 16 residues. The V end was cut by 3 bases, the J end by 0 bases, with 15 bases between. This chain's CDR3 is CASSEGTTGSSYEQYV. The CDR3 region has the DNA TGTGCCAGCAGTGAGGGGACAACAGGAAGCTCCTACGAGCAGTACGTC.

The chain combines TRBV14 with TRBJ1-1; D is unresolved. CDR1 and CDR2 (germline): SGHDN, FVKESK. The CDR3 loop spans 15 amino acids. Trimming shortened V by 2 bases and J by 1 base, and 11 bases separated the two germline ends. The CDR3 protein is CASSQWEVTNTEAFF. The DNA for the CDR3 is TGTGCCAGCAGCCAATGGGAGGTGACGAACACTGAAGCTTTCTTT.